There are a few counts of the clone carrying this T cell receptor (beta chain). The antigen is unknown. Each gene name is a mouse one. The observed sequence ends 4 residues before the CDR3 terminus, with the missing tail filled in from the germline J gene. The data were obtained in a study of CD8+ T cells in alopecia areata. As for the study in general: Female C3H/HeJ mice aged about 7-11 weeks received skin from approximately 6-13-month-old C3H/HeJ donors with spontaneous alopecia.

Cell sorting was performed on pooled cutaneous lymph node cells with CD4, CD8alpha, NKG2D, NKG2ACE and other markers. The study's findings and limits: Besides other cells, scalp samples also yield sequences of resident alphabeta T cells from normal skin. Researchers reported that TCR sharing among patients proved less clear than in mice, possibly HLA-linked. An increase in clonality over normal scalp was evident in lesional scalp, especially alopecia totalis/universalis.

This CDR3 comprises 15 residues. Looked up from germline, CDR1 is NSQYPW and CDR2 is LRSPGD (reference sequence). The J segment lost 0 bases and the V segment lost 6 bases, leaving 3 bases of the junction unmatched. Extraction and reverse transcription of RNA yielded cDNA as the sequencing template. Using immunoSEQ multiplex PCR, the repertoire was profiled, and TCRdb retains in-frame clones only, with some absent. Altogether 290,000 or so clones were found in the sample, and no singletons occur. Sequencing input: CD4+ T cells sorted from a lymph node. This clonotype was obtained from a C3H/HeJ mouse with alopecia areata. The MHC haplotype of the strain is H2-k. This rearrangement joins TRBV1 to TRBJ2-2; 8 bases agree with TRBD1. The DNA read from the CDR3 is TGCACCTGCAGGCCGGGACAGGCAAACACCGGG. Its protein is CTCRPGQANTG. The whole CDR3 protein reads CTCRPGQANTGQLYF.